This paragraph covers one T cell receptor beta chain sequence. There are a few counts of this clonotype. Its antigen is not yet known. The input lacks base qualities; no much larger clone sits a single base away. The library was built by means of PCR. These reads were obtained on an Illumina HiSeq 2500. TCR libraries were prepared with molecular barcoding, using unique molecular identifiers to normalize TCRbeta repertoire quantification. TCRdb itself trimmed the public reads at Q25 with fastp, ran MiXCR and retained productive beta chains. Duplicate CDR3 protein sequences are folded into a single record with the most common DNA and genes. This sample is represented by under 750,000 distinct CDR3 sequences; more than 20% of them were singletons. 11% to 15% of the sample comes from the top ten. These data come from a study of T-cell reconstitution after alpha-beta-depleted transplantation in children (dated by TCRdb to about 2016). For the study in its entirety: T-cell immune reconstitution after TCRalphabeta/CD19-depleted allogeneic hematopoietic cell transplantation in children was quantitatively tracked in the study by means of TCR repertoire profiling.

Overall study outcomes, separate from this receptor: The high TCRbeta diversity at day 60 in some patients was ascribed to recipient T cells and intrathymic progenitors that had survived conditioning. About two months after transplant, the apparently early recovery of alphabetaT-cell counts reportedly depended on just several hundred clones that had expanded rapidly and came from non-depleted graft cells. Over subsequent months, a decline in hyperexpanded clone frequencies was noted, and after one year, T-cell counts and TCRbeta diversity were mostly ascribed to newly produced T cells.

The label giving this sample's treatment or condition can be read as: allogeneic hematopoietic cell transplantation with graft depleted of TCRalphabeta T cells and CD19 B cells. The transplant recipients were children given TCRalphabeta/CD19-depleted allogeneic hematopoietic cell grafts. The clonotype comes from a boy in the first two years of life who had a stem cell transplant for acute myeloid leukemia, so the T cells may come from the graft donor. This material consisted of PBMCs, mostly from graft donor cells, taken 360 days after TCRalphabeta/CD19-depleted stem cell transplant.

The DNA sequence is as follows: TGTGCCAGCAGCACGATACCGGGACAGGGGTCTGGAAACACCATATATTTT. Translated, it reads CASSTIPGQGSGNTIYF. The V and J genes are TRBV7-2 and TRBJ1-3; 10 bases in between match TRBD1. From the germline V gene, CDR1 is SGHTA and CDR2 is FQGNSA. From its cysteine to its phenylalanine, the CDR3 spans 17 amino acids. Only the CDR3 DNA is retained, 51 bases long and in frame from the first base. Here V drops 5 bases and J drops 1 base, and the junction holds 8 bases not matched to any gene.